The entry below gives a single T cell receptor (beta chain) sequence along with its context. This specimen belongs to a study of blood T cell repertoires in COVID-19. The overall study: Some COVID-19 samples were acute and others convalescent; all came from the United States, Italy and Spain. Sample material is recorded as cDNA or gDNA derived from T cells, B-cell-depleted T cells, or PBMCs.

The Seattle site enrolled patients during active infection and followed them longitudinally. TCRdb's copy holds only in-frame clones and misses some; the assay was immunoSEQ multiplex PCR. The data hold 150,000 or so clones, with 80% to 95% observed a single time. This receptor was taken from a man aged 25-45 years with COVID-19, enrolled during active disease. The sample was peripheral blood.

The CDR3 reads CASSPLRPVYGYTF. CDR3 nucleotides: TGTGCCAGCAGTCCACTCCGCCCCGTCTATGGCTACACCTTC. The chain has TRBV27 and TRBJ1-2; D gene unclear. The CDR3 sequence is 14 residues long. The germline V gene has CDR1 MNHEY and CDR2 SMNVEV (reference sequence). Trimming cost V 5 bases and J 4 bases, with 14 bases left between them.